A single sample gave rise to the 15 T cell receptor beta chains below, sequenced in a study of blood T cells in healthy people across ages. Combining a sample-barcoded 5' primer with a J-beta primer mix, a second PCR ran for about 7 to 11 cycles. Each CDR3 protein gets one entry after TCRdb re-called the 5' RACE reads with MiXCR. The profile shows 600,000 to 800,000 distinct CDR3 sequences, approximately 52% of them singletons. The sequencing sample was made of blood. These receptor sequences come from a woman older than 75 in good health.

As for this clonotype: A read error may be the cause here, since a much bigger clone is one base away. The chain is built from TRBV5-1 and TRBJ2-7, with D unresolved. Germline loops: CDR1 SGHRS, CDR2 YFSETQ. The CDR3 covers 13 residues. V shed 2 bases and J shed 7 bases, with 13 bases lying between them. Here the CDR3 DNA reads TGCGCCAGCAGCTTCAACCGCTACAATGAGCAGTACTTC. It codes for CASSFNRYNEQYF.

In this sample, this clonotype turned up once. This rearrangement joins TRBV20-1 to TRBJ2-2; 8 bases line up with TRBD2. V shed 4 bases and J 1 base; nucleotides not matched to a gene: 5. The germline V gene has CDR1 DFQATT and CDR2 SNEGSKA (reference sequence). The CDR3 length is 15 residues. CDR3 residues: CSAKSGGWNTGELFF. CDR3 nucleotides: TGCAGTGCTAAGAGCGGGGGCTGGAACACCGGGGAGCTGTTTTTT.

In regard to this clonotype: A much larger clone lies a single base off, so this may be a read error. The V call is TRBV20-1, the J call TRBJ2-5; perhaps TRBD2 as D (6 bases). CDR3 length: 15 residues. Trimming took 0 bases from V and 11 from J, leaving 22 bases between them. Germline V gene lookup returns CDR1 DFQATT and CDR2 SNEGSKA (reference sequence). The CDR3: CSARDPRRGDNEQYF. CDR3 sequence (DNA): TGCAGTGCTAGAGATCCCCGGCGGGGAGACAATGAGCAGTACTTC.

This clonotype was detected ten times or more. The chain employs TRBV29-1 and TRBJ1-1; D gene unclear. Germline lookup yields CDR1 SQVTM and CDR2 ANQGSEA. This CDR3 is 10 amino acids long. V was shortened by 5 bases and J by 3 bases, with 4 bases between the two germline ends. The CDR3 loop reads CSVLDTEAFF. CDR3 coding DNA: TGCAGCGTTTTGGACACTGAAGCTTTCTTT.

This clonotype was seen a handful of times. DNA of the CDR3: TGTGCCATCGCGACTGGAGGACGGTACGAGCAGTACTTC. Encoded protein: CAIATGGRYEQYF. The V and J genes are TRBV10-3 and TRBJ2-7, with TRBD2 as a possible D gene (5 bases). The CDR3 is 13 residues long. Looked up from germline, CDR1 is ENHRY and CDR2 is SYGVKD. V was shortened by 8 bases and J by 4 bases, with 15 bases between the two germline ends.

For this clonotype: This clone may be a read error of a much larger clone one base away. The genes are TRBV29-1 and TRBJ2-3, with a tentative D call TRBD1 (6 bases). There are 14 residues in the CDR3. Germline CDR1 SQVTM, CDR2 ANQGSEA. V was cut by 5 bases and J by 3 bases, with 15 bases left in between. CDR3 sequence: CSVIPGQRTDTQYF. CDR3 in DNA: TGCAGCGTTATCCCCGGACAGAGGACAGATACGCAGTATTTT.

This clonotype was observed a few times. The J gene is TRBJ2-1, the V gene TRBV5-1, with 7 bases identical to TRBD1. The CDR3 totals 14 residues. Germline CDR1 is SGHRS and CDR2 is YFSETQ. The J segment lost 10 bases and the V segment lost 2 bases, leaving 9 bases of the junction unmatched. The chain's CDR3 is CASSFGTELTEQFF. The CDR3 nucleotides are TGCGCCAGCAGCTTCGGGACAGAGCTAACAGAGCAGTTCTTC.

This clonotype was seen a handful of times. This chain links TRBV6-5 with TRBJ2-3, with 9 bases fitting TRBD2. CDR1 is MNHEY, CDR2 SVGAGI, per germline. V trimming: 4 bases; J trimming: 8 bases; junction bases outside the gene matches: 10. The CDR3 extends over 15 amino acids. CDR3 nucleotides: TGTGCCAGCAGTTTTGACGCGGGAGGGAGGGGTACGCAGTATTTT. Its protein product is CASSFDAGGRGTQYF.

The genes are TRBV21-1 and TRBJ1-4. TRBV21-1 constitutes a pseudogene. This CDR3 spans 19 amino acids. CDR3 sequence: CASSKGVKVARLTNEKLFF. The CDR3 DNA reads TGTGCCAGCAGCAAAGGGGTGAAGGTGGCTAGATTAACTAATGAAAAACTGTTTTTT.

This clonotype has a handful of counts. A much larger clone differs from this one at a single base, so this may be a read error. The chain has TRBV29-1 and TRBJ2-1, with a tentative D call TRBD1 (5 bases). Germline CDR1 SQVTM, CDR2 ANQGSEA. V was trimmed by 6 bases and J by 6 bases, leaving 15 bases between them. The CDR3 is 13 residues long. The CDR3 loop is CSVGQAATNEQFF. The CDR3 nucleotides are TGCAGCGTGGGGCAGGCGGCGACCAATGAGCAGTTCTTC.

This rearrangement joins TRBV29-1 to TRBJ2-7; D tentatively reads TRBD1 or TRBD2 (5 bases each). The DNA matches TRBJ2-5 better at its end, which makes the J call doubtful. Germline V lookup: CDR1 SQVTM, CDR2 ANQGSEA. This CDR3 contains 13 residues. CDR3 sequence reads: CSVDGRGRETQYF. CDR3 bases: TGCAGCGTTGATGGCCGGGGCCGGGAGACCCAGTACTTC.

The chain couples TRBV20-1 to TRBJ2-4, with TRBD2 as a possible D gene (6 bases). The ends were cut back, 5 bases at V and 13 bases at J, with 27 bases in the middle. Germline assignment: CDR1 DFQATT and CDR2 SNEGSKA (reference sequence). The CDR3 runs to 15 residues. Here the CDR3 DNA reads TGCAGTGCTGGTACCCGGGACTTCAGCTACAATGAGCAGTACTTC. This encodes CSAGTRDFSYNEQYF.

As concerns this clonotype: The CDR3 carries no conserved terminal phenylalanine or tryptophan, so it likely arises from a read error. This chain joins TRBV15 and TRBJ2-3; D remains unclear. V lost 1 base and J lost 4, with 3 bases in between. Germline CDR1 and CDR2: LNHNV and YYDKDF (reference sequence). The CDR3 covers 12 residues. The DNA for the CDR3 is TGTGCCACCAGCAGAGCATCAGATACGCAGTATTCT. It translates to CATSRASDTQYS.

This chain joins TRBV12-3 or TRBV12-4 and TRBJ1-6, with 7 bases identical to TRBD1. Trimming took 4 bases from V and 4 from J; bases not matched to a gene: 7. This CDR3 region has 16 residues. In nucleotides, the CDR3 is TGTGCCAGCAGTTACACCGGGACAGATTATAATTCACCCCTCCACTTT. The encoded protein is CASSYTGTDYNSPLHF.

This sequence joins TRBV11-2 and TRBJ1-5; a weak D match, TRBD1 (5 bases). The V and J ends lost 5 bases and 3 bases respectively, with 8 bases between them. Germline V gene lookup returns CDR1 SGHAT and CDR2 FQNNGV. This CDR3 region has 13 residues. CDR3 amino acids: CASSAGTNQPQHF. The CDR3 DNA is TGTGCCAGCAGCGCAGGGACCAATCAGCCCCAGCATTTT.